This T cell receptor (beta chain) was documented in a study of blood T cell repertoires in COVID-19. Study-wide context: Some COVID-19 samples were acute and others convalescent; all came from the United States, Italy and Spain.

The ends were cut back, 3 bases at V and 4 bases at J, with 12 bases in the middle. The CDR3 has 14 amino acids. Germline-derived CDR1 and CDR2 are SEHNR and FQNEAQ (reference sequence). Per the original data handling: Amplification of reference gene primers provided the estimated nucleated cell counts. Using immunoSEQ multiplex PCR, the repertoire was profiled, and TCRdb retains in-frame clones only, with some absent. The V and J calls and clone size come from that table; D and trimming were worked out from the DNA. The data show about 52,000 clones, 85% to 90% seen once. The source of this sequence is a man aged 80 or over with active or convalescent COVID-19. The sample was peripheral blood. The chain has TRBV7-9 and TRBJ2-5; weak D call: TRBD1 (5 bases). The CDR3 reads CASSFQARVETQYF. Here the CDR3 DNA reads TGTGCCAGCAGCTTTCAGGCCAGGGTAGAGACCCAGTACTTC.